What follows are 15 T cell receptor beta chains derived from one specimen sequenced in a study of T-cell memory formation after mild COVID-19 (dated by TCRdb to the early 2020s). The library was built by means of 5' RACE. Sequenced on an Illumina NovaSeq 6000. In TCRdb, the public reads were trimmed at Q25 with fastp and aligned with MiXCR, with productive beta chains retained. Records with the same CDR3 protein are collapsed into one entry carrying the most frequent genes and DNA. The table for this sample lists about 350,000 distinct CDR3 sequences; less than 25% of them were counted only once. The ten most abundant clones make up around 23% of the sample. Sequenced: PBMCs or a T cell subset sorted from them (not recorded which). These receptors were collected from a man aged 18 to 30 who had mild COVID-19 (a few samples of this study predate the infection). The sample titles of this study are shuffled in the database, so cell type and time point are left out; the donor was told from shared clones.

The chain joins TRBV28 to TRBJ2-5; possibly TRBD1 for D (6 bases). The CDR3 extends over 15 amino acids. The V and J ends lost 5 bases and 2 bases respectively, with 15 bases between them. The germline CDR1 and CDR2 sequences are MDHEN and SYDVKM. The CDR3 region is CASSDPGQAQETQYF. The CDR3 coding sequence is TGTGCCAGCAGTGACCCGGGACAAGCTCAAGAGACCCAGTACTTC.

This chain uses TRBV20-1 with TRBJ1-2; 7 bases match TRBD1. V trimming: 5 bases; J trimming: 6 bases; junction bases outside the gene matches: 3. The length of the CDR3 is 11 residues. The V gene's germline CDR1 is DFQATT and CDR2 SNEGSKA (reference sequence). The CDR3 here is CSAGRGNGYTF. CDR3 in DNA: TGCAGTGCTGGCAGGGGGAATGGCTACACCTTC.

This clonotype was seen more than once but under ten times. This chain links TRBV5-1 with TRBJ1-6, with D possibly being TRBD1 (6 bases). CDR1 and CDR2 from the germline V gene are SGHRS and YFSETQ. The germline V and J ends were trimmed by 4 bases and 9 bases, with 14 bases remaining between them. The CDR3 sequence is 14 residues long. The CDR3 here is CASSEGGVASPLHF. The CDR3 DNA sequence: TGCGCCAGCAGCGAGGGGGGGGTCGCTTCACCCCTCCACTTT. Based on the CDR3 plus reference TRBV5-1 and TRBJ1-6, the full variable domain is KAGVTQTPRYLIKTRGQQVTLSCSPISGHRSVSWYQQTPGQGLQFLFEYFSETQRNKGNFPGRFSGRQFSNSRSEMNVSTLELGDSALYLCASSEGGVASPLHFGNGTRLTVT.

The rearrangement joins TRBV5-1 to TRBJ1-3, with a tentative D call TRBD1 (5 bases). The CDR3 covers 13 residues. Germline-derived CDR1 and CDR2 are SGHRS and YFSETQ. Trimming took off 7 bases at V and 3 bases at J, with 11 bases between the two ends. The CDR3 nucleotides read TGCGCCAGCCAGGAGGGGTATGGAAACACCATATATTTT. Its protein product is CASQEGYGNTIYF.

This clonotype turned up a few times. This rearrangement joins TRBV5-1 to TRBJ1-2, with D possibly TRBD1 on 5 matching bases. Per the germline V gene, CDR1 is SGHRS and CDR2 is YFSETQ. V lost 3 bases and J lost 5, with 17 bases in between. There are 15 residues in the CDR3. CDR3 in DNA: TGCGCCAGCAGCTCCGCTCATCCAGGGAGGTATGGCTACACCTTC. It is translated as CASSSAHPGRYGYTF. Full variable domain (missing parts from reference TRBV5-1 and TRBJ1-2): KAGVTQTPRYLIKTRGQQVTLSCSPISGHRSVSWYQQTPGQGLQFLFEYFSETQRNKGNFPGRFSGRQFSNSRSEMNVSTLELGDSALYLCASSSAHPGRYGYTFGSGTRLTVV.

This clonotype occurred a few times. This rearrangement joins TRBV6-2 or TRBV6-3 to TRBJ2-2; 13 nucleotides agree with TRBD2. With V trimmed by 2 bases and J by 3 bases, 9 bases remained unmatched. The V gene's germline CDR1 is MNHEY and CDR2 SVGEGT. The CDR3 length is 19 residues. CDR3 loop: CASSYRTSGGRWDTGELFF. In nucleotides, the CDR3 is TGTGCCAGCAGTTACCGGACTAGCGGGGGACGGTGGGACACCGGGGAGCTGTTTTTT.

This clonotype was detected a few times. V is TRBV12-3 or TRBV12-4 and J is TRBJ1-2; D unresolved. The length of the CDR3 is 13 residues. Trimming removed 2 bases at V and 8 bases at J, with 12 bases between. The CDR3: CASSLSSSRGYTF. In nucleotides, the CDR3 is TGTGCCAGCAGTTTATCGTCCTCCCGGGGCTACACCTTC.

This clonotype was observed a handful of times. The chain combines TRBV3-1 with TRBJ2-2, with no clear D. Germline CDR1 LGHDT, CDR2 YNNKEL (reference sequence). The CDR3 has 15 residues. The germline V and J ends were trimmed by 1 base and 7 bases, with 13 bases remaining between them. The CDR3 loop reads CASSQVGRPFGELFF. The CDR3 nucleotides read TGTGCCAGCAGCCAAGTTGGTCGGCCGTTCGGGGAGCTGTTTTTT.

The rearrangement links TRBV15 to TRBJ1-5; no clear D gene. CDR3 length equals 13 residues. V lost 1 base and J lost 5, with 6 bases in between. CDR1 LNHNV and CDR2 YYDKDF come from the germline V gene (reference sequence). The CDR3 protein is CATSRVRHQPQHF. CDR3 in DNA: TGTGCCACCAGCAGAGTTCGGCATCAGCCCCAGCATTTT.

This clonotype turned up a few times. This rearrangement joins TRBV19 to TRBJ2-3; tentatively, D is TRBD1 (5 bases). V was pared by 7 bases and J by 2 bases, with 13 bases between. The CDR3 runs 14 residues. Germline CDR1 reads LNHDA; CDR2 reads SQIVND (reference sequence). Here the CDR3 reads CASTQGWNTDTQYF. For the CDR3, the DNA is TGTGCCAGTACCCAGGGCTGGAACACAGATACGCAGTATTTT.

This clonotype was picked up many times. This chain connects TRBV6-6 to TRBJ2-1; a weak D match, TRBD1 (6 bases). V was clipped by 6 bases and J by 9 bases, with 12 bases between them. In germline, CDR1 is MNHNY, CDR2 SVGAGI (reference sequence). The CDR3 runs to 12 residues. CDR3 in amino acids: CASRQGMGEQFF. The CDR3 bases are TGTGCCAGCAGACAGGGAATGGGTGAGCAGTTCTTC.

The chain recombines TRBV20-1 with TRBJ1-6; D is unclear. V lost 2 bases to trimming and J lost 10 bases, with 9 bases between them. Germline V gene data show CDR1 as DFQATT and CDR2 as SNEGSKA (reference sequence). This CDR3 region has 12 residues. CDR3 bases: TGCAGTGCTAGAAATGGCCACTCACCCCTCCACTTT. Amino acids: CSARNGHSPLHF.

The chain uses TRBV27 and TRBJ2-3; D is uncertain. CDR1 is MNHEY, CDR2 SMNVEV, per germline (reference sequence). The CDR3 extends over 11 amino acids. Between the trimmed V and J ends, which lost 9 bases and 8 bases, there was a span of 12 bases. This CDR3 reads CASQTLGTQYF. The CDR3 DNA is TGTGCCAGTCAGACCCTCGGTACGCAGTATTTT.

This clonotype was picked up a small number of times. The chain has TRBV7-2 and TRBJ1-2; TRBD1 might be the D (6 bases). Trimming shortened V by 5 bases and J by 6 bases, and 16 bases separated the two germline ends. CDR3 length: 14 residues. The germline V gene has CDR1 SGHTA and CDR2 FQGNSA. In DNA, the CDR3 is TGTGCCAGCAGCCTCCGACAGGTTCGGAATGGCTACACCTTC. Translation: CASSLRQVRNGYTF. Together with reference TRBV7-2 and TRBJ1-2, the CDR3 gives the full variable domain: GAGVSQSPSNKVTEKGKDVELRCDPISGHTALYWYRQSLGQGLEFLIYFQGNSAPDKSGLPSDRFSAERTGGSVSTLTIQRTQQEDSAVYLCASSLRQVRNGYTFGSGTRLTVV.

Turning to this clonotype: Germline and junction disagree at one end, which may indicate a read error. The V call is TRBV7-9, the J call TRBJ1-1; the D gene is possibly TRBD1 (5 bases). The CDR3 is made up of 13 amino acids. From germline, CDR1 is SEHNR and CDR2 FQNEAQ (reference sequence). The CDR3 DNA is TGTGCCAGCAGATTAGGGGTCAACACTGAAGCTTTCTTT. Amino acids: CASRLGVNTEAFF. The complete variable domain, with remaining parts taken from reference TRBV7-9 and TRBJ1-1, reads DTGVSQNPRHKITKRGQNVTFRCDPISEHNRLYWYRQTLGQGPEFLTYFQNEAQLEKSRLLSDRFSAERPKGSFSTLEIQRTEQGDSAMYLCASRLGVNTEAFFGQGTRLTVV.